This T cell receptor beta chain came from a study of control samples from healthy donors and cancer patients. Sequencing used immunoSEQ multiplex PCR; TCRdb keeps in-frame clones, though not all of them. The sample carries some 220,000 clones, around 94% recorded once. The CDR3 has 15 amino acids. The J segment lost 0 bases and the V segment lost 7 bases, leaving 4 bases of the junction unmatched. The V gene's germline CDR1 is LNHDA and CDR2 SQIVND (reference sequence). The sequence was collected from a man aged 50 to 60 in good health. The sample was blood. The chain joins TRBV19 to TRBJ2-4, with 9 bases that match TRBD1. The CDR3 coding sequence is TGTGCCAGTAACACAGGGGGCGAAGCCAAAAACATTCAGTACTTC. Its translation: CASNTGGEAKNIQYF.